This T cell receptor beta chain was identified during a study of CD8 T cells in ankylosing spondylitis. TCRdb independently ran MiXCR on the 5' RACE reads; one entry per CDR3 protein. The repertoire holds around 120,000 distinct CDR3 sequences, with 9.3% as singletons. Germline lookup yields CDR1 LGHNA and CDR2 YNFKEQ. This CDR3 is built from 14 residues. The ends were cut back, 0 bases at V and 7 bases at J, with 13 bases in the middle. This clonotype was recorded many times. This sequence originates from a male donor with ankylosing spondylitis or in good health (not recorded which). The chain links TRBV4-2 to TRBJ2-7, with D unresolved. Sample: blood, either unsorted or a sorted T cell fraction (not recorded which). CDR3 nucleotides: TGTGCCAGCAGCCAAGAAGGTTCTTTCCGGGAGCAGTACTTC. This codes for CASSQEGSFREQYF.